This entry lists 28 T cell receptor beta chains sequenced from one sample in a study of blood T cell repertoires in COVID-19. TCRdb keeps only in-frame clones here, not all; method: immunoSEQ multiplex PCR. The sample contains about 170,000 clones, 60% to 85% of which appear only once. Sequenced material: peripheral blood. The receptors originated from a man aged 60 to 75 with acute or convalescent COVID-19.

This rearrangement joins TRBV4-1 to TRBJ1-4; 11 nucleotides align to TRBD1. The CDR3 has 17 residues. Per the germline V gene, CDR1 is MGHRA and CDR2 is YSYEKL. The trim removed 4 bases at V and 4 bases at J, leaving 8 bases unmatched. DNA of the CDR3: TGCGCCAGCAGCCGCGGACAGGGGGCCACCTATAATGAAAAACTGTTTTTT. Translated, it gives CASSRGQGATYNEKLFF.

The V and J genes are TRBV9 and TRBJ1-2; 11 nucleotides match TRBD1. The germline CDR1 and CDR2 sequences are SGDLS and YYNGEE. V trimming: 3 bases; J trimming: 4 bases; junction bases outside the gene matches: 8. The CDR3 is 16 amino acids. CDR3 sequence: CASSASWTGGSYGYTF. The CDR3, as DNA: TGTGCCAGCAGCGCGAGCTGGACAGGGGGCAGCTATGGCTACACCTTC.

The chain is built from TRBV2 and TRBJ1-1; the match to TRBD1 covers 7 bases. The J segment lost 4 bases and the V segment lost 6 bases, leaving 8 bases of the junction unmatched. The CDR3 covers 14 residues. Germline CDR1 SNHLY, CDR2 FYNNEI. The CDR3 region is CASSQDRVATEAFF. The CDR3 DNA sequence: TGTGCCAGCAGCCAAGACAGGGTCGCCACTGAAGCTTTCTTT.

The chain is built from TRBV14 and TRBJ2-2, with D possibly being TRBD2 (5 bases). There are 14 residues in the CDR3. Deletions cut 3 bases from V and 5 bases from J, with 10 bases between. Germline V gene data show CDR1 as SGHDN and CDR2 as FVKESK. CDR3 sequence (DNA): TGTGCCAGCAGCCACCCCGGGAATACCGGGGAGCTGTTTTTT. This gives the protein CASSHPGNTGELFF.

CDR3 loop: CASSVDRDSYSYEQYF. CDR3 coding DNA: TGTGCCAGCAGCGTAGACCGGGACAGCTATTCCTACGAGCAGTACTTC. This sequence joins TRBV9 and TRBJ2-7; 7 bases agree with TRBD1. The CDR3 contains 16 residues. Per germline, CDR1 SGDLS and CDR2 YYNGEE. Germline trimming cut 0 bases from V and 1 base from J; bases unmatched to any gene: 7. Using reference TRBV9 and TRBJ2-7 for the parts outside the CDR3, the full variable domain is DSGVTQTPKHLITATGQRVTLRCSPRSGDLSVYWYQQSLDQGLQFLIQYYNGEERAKGNILERFSAQQFPDLHSELNLSSLELGDSALYFCASSVDRDSYSYEQYFGPGTRLTVT.

CDR3 region: CAISETGTYEQYF. In DNA, the CDR3 is TGTGCCATCAGTGAGACAGGGACCTACGAGCAGTACTTC. The chain employs TRBV10-3 and TRBJ2-7; possible D gene TRBD1, 6 bases. CDR1 is ENHRY, CDR2 SYGVKD, per germline. V lost 2 bases to trimming and J lost 2 bases, with 7 bases between them. The CDR3 is 13 residues long.

V is TRBV5-6 and J is TRBJ2-2; TRBD1 matches at 8 bases. V was clipped by 4 bases and J by 5 bases; unmatched bases: 19. The CDR3 contains 19 residues. From germline, CDR1 is SGHDT and CDR2 YYEEEE. CDR3 sequence: CASSPPSIGWTGRTGELFF. CDR3 DNA sequence: TGTGCCAGCAGCCCCCCGTCCATCGGCTGGACAGGGCGAACCGGGGAGCTGTTTTTT.

The rearrangement links TRBV7-2 to TRBJ1-5; tentatively, D is TRBD1 (6 bases). Germline loops: CDR1 SGHTA, CDR2 FQGNSA. V was pared by 3 bases and J by 3 bases, with 12 bases between. The CDR3 length is 15 residues. CDR3 residues: CASSFATGYNQPQHF. CDR3 sequence (DNA): TGTGCCAGCAGCTTCGCGACAGGTTACAATCAGCCCCAGCATTTT.

The rearrangement joins TRBV9 to TRBJ2-1, with D perhaps matching TRBD2 (7 bases). CDR3 length equals 15 residues. V shed 0 bases and J shed 2 bases, with 9 bases lying between them. Germline-derived CDR1 and CDR2 are SGDLS and YYNGEE. The CDR3 region has the DNA TGTGCCAGCAGCGTAGAAGGGGGGGCCTACAATGAGCAGTTCTTC. Its protein is CASSVEGGAYNEQFF.

V is TRBV5-1 and J is TRBJ1-1; D is ambiguous. The CDR3 is 12 residues long. Trimming stripped 7 bases from V and 4 bases from J, with 11 bases between. In germline, CDR1 is SGHRS, CDR2 YFSETQ. CDR3 in amino acids: CASGPRGTEAFF. Here the CDR3 DNA reads TGCGCCAGCGGCCCCCGAGGCACTGAAGCTTTCTTT.

This chain connects TRBV5-8 to TRBJ1-3, with D unclear. V dropped 4 bases and J dropped 4 bases, with 6 bases sitting between them. Germline CDR1 reads SGHTS; CDR2 reads YDEGEE. This CDR3 contains 12 residues. In DNA, the CDR3 is TGTGCCAGCAGCCTCCCCGGAAACACCATATATTTT. It translates to CASSLPGNTIYF.

V gene TRBV24-1 combines with J gene TRBJ1-2, with 7 positions matching TRBD1. There are 15 residues in the CDR3. Germline V CDR1 and CDR2: KGHDR, SFDVKD. V gave up 4 bases and J gave up 5 bases; unmatched junction bases: 9. CDR3: CATSEPTQGSYGYTF. CDR3 sequence (DNA): TGTGCCACCAGTGAACCCACACAGGGGTCTTATGGCTACACCTTC.

The chain couples TRBV10-3 to TRBJ2-3; 15 bases match TRBD2. The CDR3 sequence is 17 residues long. With 8 bases clipped from V and 1 base from J, the junction kept 7 bases outside the gene matches. Germline CDR1 is ENHRY and CDR2 is SYGVKD. The CDR3: CAIGGTSGGPGTDTQYF. The CDR3 nucleotides read TGTGCCATCGGTGGGACTAGCGGGGGGCCTGGCACAGATACGCAGTATTTT.

V gene TRBV7-3 combines with J gene TRBJ2-5; 8 bases fit TRBD1. The germline CDR1 and CDR2 sequences are SGHTA and FQGTGA. V lost 4 bases to trimming and J lost 4 bases; unmatched junction nucleotides: 8. The length of the CDR3 is 15 residues. The DNA for the CDR3 is TGTGCCAGCAGCTACTCAGGGGGCGTGGGAGAGACCCAGTACTTC. It encodes CASSYSGGVGETQYF. The variable domain in full, completed from reference TRBV7-3 and TRBJ2-5, reads GAGVSQTPSNKVTEKGKYVELRCDPISGHTALYWYRQSLGQGPEFLIYFQGTGAADDSGLPNDRFFAVRPEGSVSTLKIQRTERGDSAVYLCASSYSGGVGETQYFGPGTRLLVL.

A few counts support this clone. The genes are TRBV5-1 and TRBJ2-1; a weak D match, TRBD1 (5 bases). The CDR3 totals 16 residues. V shed 6 bases and J shed 0 bases, with 16 bases lying between them. The germline CDR1 and CDR2 sequences are SGHRS and YFSETQ. CDR3 protein: CASNEDNPLSYNEQFF. In DNA, the CDR3 is TGCGCCAGCAACGAGGACAACCCCCTCTCCTACAATGAGCAGTTCTTC. The variable domain in full, completed from reference TRBV5-1 and TRBJ2-1, reads KAGVTQTPRYLIKTRGQQVTLSCSPISGHRSVSWYQQTPGQGLQFLFEYFSETQRNKGNFPGRFSGRQFSNSRSEMNVSTLELGDSALYLCASNEDNPLSYNEQFFGPGTRLTVL.

The chain employs TRBV4-2 and TRBJ2-5; 9 bases are a match to TRBD2. Per germline, CDR1 LGHNA and CDR2 YNFKEQ. J was trimmed by 5 bases and V by 0 bases; bases with no gene match: 7. The CDR3 consists of 16 residues. The CDR3 loop is CASSQDWRGGLETQYF. The CDR3 DNA reads TGTGCCAGCAGCCAAGATTGGCGGGGGGGCTTGGAGACCCAGTACTTC.

The CDR3 loop reads CARRWRLYTDTQYF. CDR3 DNA: TGTGCCCGCCGTTGGAGACTATATACAGATACGCAGTATTTT. V gene TRBV21-1 combines with J gene TRBJ2-3; the DNA was not used to check the table's D call, TRBD2. TRBV21-1 is a pseudogene locus. This CDR3 region has 14 residues.

The V gene is TRBV11-2, the J gene TRBJ1-2, with D possibly being TRBD1 (6 bases). The V end lost 0 bases, the J end lost 6 bases, and 8 bases lay between the germline ends. The CDR3 length is 13 residues. From germline, CDR1 is SGHAT and CDR2 FQNNGV. CDR3 DNA sequence: TGTGCCAGCAGCTTAGACAGGGGTGATGGCTACACCTTC. The encoded protein is CASSLDRGDGYTF.

The chain carries TRBV10-2 and TRBJ2-1, with 7 bases fitting TRBD1. From germline, CDR1 is WSHSY and CDR2 SAAADI. Germline trimming cut 6 bases from V and 9 bases from J; bases unmatched to any gene: 5. The CDR3 contains 12 residues. The CDR3 DNA follows: TGCGCCAGCAGGACAGGGTGGGGTGAGCAGTTCTTC. It specifies CASRTGWGEQFF.

The chain combines TRBV15 with TRBJ2-1; no reliable D call. Germline lookup yields CDR1 LNHNV and CDR2 YYDKDF (reference sequence). This CDR3 is built from 13 residues. V was trimmed by 3 bases and J by 9 bases, leaving 12 bases between them. The CDR3 protein is CATSRVLAGEQFF. CDR3 DNA sequence: TGTGCCACCAGCAGGGTATTAGCCGGTGAGCAGTTCTTC.

The chain links TRBV29-1 to TRBJ2-1; possible D gene TRBD2, 6 bases. There are 13 residues in the CDR3. Germline V gives CDR1 SQVTM, CDR2 ANQGSEA. This CDR3 reads CIVGGTTYNEQFF. In nucleotides, the CDR3 is TGCATCGTCGGGGGTACGACCTACAATGAGCAGTTCTTC.

CDR3 in amino acids: CASSDPRTGLGNTIYF. The CDR3 DNA reads TGTGCCAGCAGTGATCCCCGGACAGGACTTGGAAACACCATATATTTT. The V and J genes are TRBV25-1 and TRBJ1-3; 7 bases fit TRBD1. This CDR3 has 16 residues. Germline V CDR1 and CDR2: MGHDK, SYGVNS. V shed 3 bases and J 3 bases; nucleotides not matched to a gene: 8.

The gene calls are TRBV18 and TRBJ1-2; 7 bases agree with TRBD1. There are 15 residues in the CDR3. CDR1 KGHSH and CDR2 LQKENI come from the germline V gene. V lost 3 bases to trimming and J lost 6 bases; unmatched junction nucleotides: 10. CDR3 loop: CASSPGRTGIDGYTF. The CDR3 nucleotides are TGTGCCAGCTCACCGGGCAGGACAGGAATAGATGGCTACACCTTC.

This rearrangement joins TRBV9 to TRBJ1-2; 9 nucleotides match TRBD1. Germline CDR1 SGDLS, CDR2 YYNGEE. Trimming removed 4 bases from V and 13 bases from J; junction bases left unmatched: 17. The CDR3 consists of 15 residues. CDR3 amino acids: CASSTRLLGQGPCTF. The CDR3 DNA reads TGTGCCAGCAGCACCAGACTTCTGGGACAGGGCCCCTGCACCTTC.

This clone occurred a few times. The rearrangement joins TRBV20-1 to TRBJ2-2, with 10 bases lining up with TRBD2. The CDR3 is made up of 18 amino acids. Germline V gene sequence: CDR1 DFQATT, CDR2 SNEGSKA (reference sequence). Trimming at V came to 3 bases and at J to 5 bases, leaving 15 bases not matched to a gene. This chain's CDR3 is CSASFASGGGTGTGELFF. In DNA, the CDR3 is TGCAGTGCTAGTTTCGCTAGCGGGGGAGGCACGGGGACCGGGGAGCTGTTTTTT.

The chain is built from TRBV3-1 (or the pseudogene TRBV3-2) and TRBJ1-2, with TRBD1 matching over 10 bases. The CDR3 has 15 amino acids. Germline loops: CDR1 LGHDT, CDR2 YNNKEL (reference sequence). Trimming cost V 1 base and J 6 bases; bases outside gene matches: 5. The CDR3 bases are TGTGCCAGCAGCCAAGGGGGAGGACAGGGGGATGGCTACACCTTC. This gives the protein CASSQGGGQGDGYTF.

As DNA, the CDR3 is TGTGCCATCCAAGTCTTATGGACAGGGGGCGCTTATGGCTACACCTTC. Protein product: CAIQVLWTGGAYGYTF. This chain connects TRBV10-3 to TRBJ1-2, with TRBD1 matching over 11 bases. The CDR3 runs to 16 residues. V shed 8 bases, J shed 5 bases, and the junction held 13 bases outside the gene matches. CDR1 and CDR2 from the germline V gene are ENHRY and SYGVKD.

The rearrangement joins TRBV5-6 to TRBJ1-1; D is unresolved. CDR3 length equals 12 residues. Looked up from germline, CDR1 is SGHDT and CDR2 is YYEEEE. Trimming left V 4 bases short and J 0 bases short, with 4 bases between. CDR3 in amino acids: CASSVMNTEAFF. CDR3 coding DNA: TGTGCCAGCAGCGTAATGAACACTGAAGCTTTCTTT.